This entry lists 23 T cell receptor beta chains sequenced from one sample in a study of shared clonotypes between healthy human individuals. Only in-frame clones appear in the TCRdb table, and some are missing; sequencing was by immunoSEQ multiplex PCR. Counted here are under 2,000,000 clones, 85% to 95% occurring once; the ten biggest clones make up more than 0.9%. CD8 cells classed as naive were CD45RO-negative and positively selected for CCR7, excluding terminally differentiated effector memory CD45RA+ cells. Sequencing was carried out using naive CD8+ T cells sorted from blood. The receptors stem from a man aged 18 to 30 in good health.

The chain employs TRBV5-1 and TRBJ1-2, with 8 bases fitting TRBD1. This CDR3 is built from 12 residues. The germline V gene encodes CDR1 SGHRS and CDR2 YFSETQ. Losses at the gene ends were 5 bases for V and 6 bases for J; bases not matched to a gene: 3. The CDR3 coding sequence is TGCGCCAGCAGGCAGGGGGCAGATGGCTACACCTTC. Its translation is CASRQGADGYTF.

This clone was observed once. This CDR3 is CASSYSTEGNEQFF. The DNA for the CDR3 is TGTGCCAGCAGTTACTCGACGGAAGGCAATGAGCAGTTCTTC. V and J are TRBV6-5 and TRBJ2-1, with D hard to call. Trimming removed 0 bases from V and 6 bases from J, with 9 bases in between. Per the germline V gene, CDR1 is MNHEY and CDR2 is SVGAGI. The CDR3 spans 14 residues.

This CDR3 reads CASSPGQLAGDLQETQYF. In DNA, the CDR3 is TGTGCCAGCAGCCCCGGACAGTTAGCGGGGGACCTCCAAGAGACCCAGTACTTC. The J gene is TRBJ2-5, the V gene TRBV7-9; 9 bases align to TRBD2. Germline CDR1 and CDR2: SEHNR and FQNEAQ (reference sequence). CDR3 length: 18 amino acids. J gave up 1 base and V 5 bases, and 14 bases lay outside the gene matches.

This clone came up once. The rearrangement links TRBV6-5 to TRBJ2-5, with D perhaps TRBD1 (5 bases). This CDR3 is 13 amino acids long. V gave up 8 bases and J gave up 1 base, with 11 bases separating them. Germline CDR1 reads MNHEY; CDR2 reads SVGAGI. Written as DNA, the CDR3 is TGTGCCAGCTCGGCAGGGTTCCAAGAGACCCAGTACTTC. The encoded protein is CASSAGFQETQYF.

Worth noting for this clone: Other DNA sequences in this sample translate to the same CDR3. The rearrangement joins TRBV7-9 to TRBJ1-3, with D perhaps TRBD1 (5 bases). Trimming pared 1 base from V and 0 bases from J, leaving 10 bases between. The CDR3 has 16 amino acids. The germline CDR1 and CDR2 sequences are SEHNR and FQNEAQ (reference sequence). CDR3 nucleotide sequence: TGTGCCAGCAGCTTAGTCGGGACGGGCTCTGGAAACACCATATATTTT. Its protein is CASSLVGTGSGNTIYF.

This clone was seen just once. The rearrangement links TRBV30 to TRBJ1-4; D gene uncertain. V was shortened by 2 bases and J by 7 bases, with 17 bases between the two germline ends. Germline-derived CDR1 and CDR2 are GTSNPN and SVGIG (reference sequence). The CDR3 runs 15 residues. This CDR3 reads CAWSIRTVVGEKLFF. The CDR3 DNA is TGTGCCTGGAGTATACGGACGGTGGTTGGTGAAAAACTGTTTTTT.

J is TRBJ1-2 and V is TRBV5-8; D is ambiguous. Germline CDR1 reads SGHTS; CDR2 reads YDEGEE. The CDR3 spans 11 residues. V shed 4 bases and J shed 7 bases, with 8 bases lying between them. The CDR3 nucleotides are TGTGCCAGCAGCCCGGTCTTTGGCTACACCTTC. This gives the protein CASSPVFGYTF.

The rearrangement links TRBV6-5 to TRBJ1-2; no clear D. The germline V gene encodes CDR1 MNHEY and CDR2 SVGAGI. CDR3 length: 10 residues. Trimming took off 10 bases at V and 8 bases at J, with 11 bases between the two ends. Written as DNA, the CDR3 is TGTGCCACCGCTAACGGGGGCTACACCTTC. Translation: CATANGGYTF.

Only one count was recorded for this clone. The V and J genes are TRBV7-9 and TRBJ2-1; tentative D call: TRBD1 (5 bases). The CDR3 sequence is 16 residues long. The ends were cut back, 5 bases at V and 5 bases at J, with 19 bases in the middle. Germline V gene lookup returns CDR1 SEHNR and CDR2 FQNEAQ (reference sequence). The CDR3 DNA is TGTGCCAGCAGCGCTACTGTAGGGGTTGTTGACAATGAGCAGTTCTTC. It encodes CASSATVGVVDNEQFF.

The chain joins TRBV19 to TRBJ2-7; D is undetermined. Between the trimmed V and J ends, which lost 4 bases and 4 bases, there was a span of 17 bases. The CDR3 has 15 amino acids. CDR1 is LNHDA, CDR2 SQIVND, per germline (reference sequence). DNA for the CDR3: TGTGCCAGTAGTACCTCCTCCAGCGCGCAATACGAGCAGTACTTC. Translation: CASSTSSSAQYEQYF.

This rearrangement joins TRBV11-2 to TRBJ1-1, with 7 bases lining up with TRBD1. Germline CDR1 is SGHAT and CDR2 is FQNNGV. This CDR3 is 16 amino acids long. The V and J ends lost 5 bases and 1 base, in that order; junction bases with no gene match: 10. The CDR3 DNA follows: TGTGCCAGCAGCCCCCACCGACAGGGAGAGAACACTGAAGCTTTCTTT. Translation gives CASSPHRQGENTEAFF.

The chain couples TRBV28 to TRBJ1-1; 9 nucleotides agree with TRBD1. Germline CDR1 is MDHEN and CDR2 is SYDVKM. The J segment lost 12 bases and the V segment lost 6 bases, leaving 11 bases of the junction unmatched. The CDR3 runs to 13 residues. The CDR3, as DNA: TGTGCCAGCAGCCTCCGGACAGGGGTGATAACTTTCTTT. It yields the protein CASSLRTGVITFF.

For this clone: Sequence at one end of the junction differs from germline and may be a read error. The same CDR3 can be traced to other DNA sequences in this sample. This rearrangement joins TRBV20-1 to TRBJ1-2; D uncertain. The CDR3 is made up of 9 amino acids. Germline CDR1 DFQATT, CDR2 SNEGSKA (reference sequence). The CDR3 is CSANYGYTF. DNA for the CDR3: TGCAGTGCTAATTATGGCTACACCTTC.

CDR3 sequence reads: CASSLDVGREGTDTQYF. The CDR3 DNA reads as TGTGCCAGCAGCTTAGATGTAGGCAGGGAAGGAACAGATACGCAGTATTTT. This sequence joins TRBV11-3 and TRBJ2-3; tentative D call: TRBD1 (5 bases). The CDR3 is 17 amino acids. V lost 0 bases and J lost 3, with 16 bases in between. Germline V gene data show CDR1 as SGHNT and CDR2 as YENEEA.

The sample holds one count of this clone. The same CDR3 can be traced to other DNA sequences in this sample. The V call is TRBV4-3, the J call TRBJ2-7; TRBD2 is a possible D gene (5 bases). The V gene's germline CDR1 is LGHNA and CDR2 YSLEER. The length of the CDR3 is 14 residues. The germline V and J ends were trimmed by 1 base and 5 bases, with 12 bases remaining between them. CDR3: CASSQGLASHEQYF. For the CDR3, the DNA is TGCGCCAGCAGCCAAGGTCTAGCCAGCCACGAGCAGTACTTC.

The V and J genes are TRBV19 and TRBJ1-2; D remains unclear. Germline V gene lookup returns CDR1 LNHDA and CDR2 SQIVND (reference sequence). The CDR3 spans 13 residues. V was trimmed by 5 bases and J by 2 bases, leaving 9 bases between them. CDR3 amino acids: CASSPSQNYGYTF. The CDR3 bases are TGTGCCAGTAGTCCCTCCCAGAACTATGGCTACACCTTC.

The rearrangement uses TRBV7-2 and TRBJ2-7; 13 bases agree with TRBD2. Germline CDR1 and CDR2: SGHTA and FQGNSA. J was trimmed by 1 base and V by 5 bases; bases with no gene match: 5. The CDR3 loop spans 16 amino acids. The CDR3 DNA is TGTGCCAGCAGCAGCGGGACTAGCGGGGAGTCCTACGAGCAGTACTTC. This encodes CASSSGTSGESYEQYF.

The chain carries TRBV7-8 and TRBJ2-7; D perhaps matches TRBD2 (5 bases). CDR3 length: 13 residues. The V end was cut by 5 bases, the J end by 4 bases, with 12 bases between. Germline loops: CDR1 SGHVS, CDR2 FQNEAQ. The DNA of the CDR3 is TGTGCCAGCAGCGCCGGTTCGGGGTACGAGCAGTACTTC. The encoded protein is CASSAGSGYEQYF.

This chain links TRBV9 with TRBJ2-2; TRBD1 is a possible D gene (6 bases). The CDR3 is made up of 14 amino acids. Germline-derived CDR1 and CDR2 are SGDLS and YYNGEE. Deletions cut 7 bases from V and 7 bases from J, with 17 bases between. CDR3 loop: CASSLIQGGGELFF. CDR3 sequence (DNA): TGTGCCAGCTCGCTCATACAGGGTGGCGGGGAGCTGTTTTTT.

The chain recombines TRBV29-1 with TRBJ2-3; D call uncertain. CDR1 is SQVTM and CDR2 is ANQGSEA in the germline V gene. The ends were cut back, 0 bases at V and 2 bases at J, with 6 bases in the middle. This CDR3 region has 13 residues. CDR3 nucleotide sequence: TGCAGCGTTGAAGATCCAGTCACAGATACGCAGTATTTT. Encoded protein: CSVEDPVTDTQYF.

The CDR3 sequence is CASSYGDGYNEQFF. The DNA of the CDR3 is TGTGCCAGCAGTTACGGTGACGGATACAATGAGCAGTTCTTC. The chain couples TRBV6-5 to TRBJ2-1; D call uncertain. CDR1 MNHEY and CDR2 SVGAGI come from the germline V gene. Trimming left V 2 bases short and J 4 bases short, with 9 bases between. CDR3 length: 14 amino acids.

CDR3 residues: CASSPDTLMDTGELFF. The CDR3 DNA reads TGCGCCAGCAGCCCGGACACCCTGATGGACACCGGGGAGCTGTTTTTT. J is TRBJ2-2 and V is TRBV5-1, with D maybe TRBD1 (5 bases). The CDR3 contains 16 residues. Trimming removed 4 bases from V and 3 bases from J, with 16 bases in between. From germline, CDR1 is SGHRS and CDR2 YFSETQ. Combining the CDR3 with reference TRBV5-1 and TRBJ2-2 gives the whole variable domain KAGVTQTPRYLIKTRGQQVTLSCSPISGHRSVSWYQQTPGQGLQFLFEYFSETQRNKGNFPGRFSGRQFSNSRSEMNVSTLELGDSALYLCASSPDTLMDTGELFFGEGSRLTVL.

On this clone: Other nucleotide sequences in the sample specify the same CDR3. The genes are TRBV27 and TRBJ1-3; D might be TRBD1 (6 bases). The V gene's germline CDR1 is MNHEY and CDR2 SMNVEV (reference sequence). The V and J ends lost 6 bases and 1 base respectively, with 10 bases between them. The CDR3 runs to 14 residues. Here the CDR3 reads CASSPTGSGNTIYF. Here the CDR3 DNA reads TGTGCCAGCAGCCCCACAGGGTCTGGAAACACCATATATTTT.